These 25 T cell receptor beta chains were all obtained from the same sample, sequenced in a study of T cells in Graves' hyperthyroidism and ophthalmopathy. Amplified TCR beta CDR3 regions derived from RNA transcripts. An initial round of RT-PCR targeting the TCR CDR3 relied on the HTBI primer set. TCRdb recomputed calls from the multiplex PCR reads with MiXCR, one row per CDR3 protein. The sample includes roughly 840,000 distinct CDR3 sequences, more than 30% of them seen just once. Sequences were obtained from blood. These receptor sequences come from a man aged 18 to 30 with Graves' hyperthyroidism.

This clonotype was seen repeatedly, ten times or more. The chain carries TRBV29-1 and TRBJ1-2; maybe TRBD1 (5 bases). The CDR3 contains 12 residues. Trimming took 7 bases from V and 5 from J, leaving 14 bases between them. Germline CDR1 SQVTM, CDR2 ANQGSEA. The DNA for the CDR3 is TGCAGCGGTATGACAGTTTTATATGGCTACACCTTC. It is translated as CSGMTVLYGYTF.

This chain links TRBV5-1 with TRBJ1-1, with TRBD1 matching 8 bases. CDR1 is SGHRS and CDR2 is YFSETQ in the germline V gene. The V gene end was trimmed by 4 bases and the J gene end by 10 bases; junction bases not matched to a gene: 15. The CDR3 covers 15 residues. CDR3 DNA sequence: TGCGCCAGCAGCGTGGAGCCGGGACAGGTTAGAGTAGCTTTCTTT. This gives the protein CASSVEPGQVRVAFF.

This clonotype has a handful of counts. This sequence joins TRBV7-8 and TRBJ2-5; D gene unclear. CDR1 and CDR2 (germline): SGHVS, FQNEAQ. Trimming left V 3 bases short and J 5 bases short, with 10 bases between. The CDR3 extends over 13 amino acids. The CDR3 protein is CASSFYSEETQYF. The CDR3 DNA reads TGTGCCAGCAGCTTCTATTCGGAGGAGACCCAGTACTTC. The full variable domain, in which reference TRBV7-8 and TRBJ2-5 provide the parts outside the CDR3, is GAGVSQSPRYKVAKRGQDVALRCDPISGHVSLFWYQQALGQGPEFLTYFQNEAQLDKSGLPSDRFFAERPEGSVSTLKIQRTQQEDSAVYLCASSFYSEETQYFGPGTRLLVL.

The J gene is TRBJ1-1, the V gene TRBV7-4; D unresolved. CDR3 size: 16 residues. Germline-derived CDR1 and CDR2 are SGHVT and SQSDAQ. V lost 6 bases and J lost 0, with 17 bases in between. CDR3 nucleotides: TGTGCCAGCAGTTTCCGGGGAGGGAATATGAACACTGAAGCTTTCTTT. Its translation: CASSFRGGNMNTEAFF.

This clonotype has just a few counts. The rearrangement joins TRBV20-1 to TRBJ2-7; 10 positions match TRBD2. The CDR3 has 17 residues. Trimming took 1 base from V and 3 from J; bases not matched to a gene: 12. Germline CDR1 DFQATT, CDR2 SNEGSKA (reference sequence). CDR3: CSARVPEREGLRYEQYF. CDR3 sequence (DNA): TGCAGTGCTAGAGTCCCTGAGCGGGAGGGCCTCCGCTACGAGCAGTACTTC.

The genes are TRBV6-2 or TRBV6-3 and TRBJ1-2; D is undetermined. CDR3 length: 15 residues. The V end lost 6 bases, the J end lost 1 base, and 15 bases lay between the germline ends. The germline CDR1 and CDR2 sequences are MNHEY and SVGEGT. CDR3 DNA sequence: TGTGCCAGCAGAATGTCCTGGACGGTTAACTATGGCTACACCTTC. This translates into CASRMSWTVNYGYTF.

This chain connects TRBV5-4 to TRBJ1-1; D is unresolved. Trimming pared 5 bases from V and 6 bases from J, leaving 14 bases between. The germline V gene encodes CDR1 SGHNT and CDR2 YYREEE (reference sequence). The CDR3 runs 13 residues. Here the CDR3 DNA reads TGTGCCAGCAGTCCGGCACGGATGGCTGAAGCTTTCTTT. This codes for CASSPARMAEAFF.

This clonotype was detected only a few times. The chain combines TRBV7-3 with TRBJ1-1; the match to TRBD1 covers 7 bases. Trimming took 6 bases from V and 0 from J; bases not matched to a gene: 13. This CDR3 is built from 17 residues. In germline, CDR1 is SGHTA, CDR2 FQGTGA. The CDR3 spells CASSPSGTDKMNTEAFF. CDR3 nucleotides: TGTGCCAGCAGTCCCTCCGGGACAGATAAGATGAACACTGAAGCTTTCTTT. Together with reference TRBV7-3 and TRBJ1-1, the CDR3 gives the full variable domain: GAGVSQTPSNKVTEKGKYVELRCDPISGHTALYWYRQSLGQGPEFLIYFQGTGAADDSGLPNDRFFAVRPEGSVSTLKIQRTERGDSAVYLCASSPSGTDKMNTEAFFGQGTRLTVV.

In this sample, this clonotype turned up once. The chain joins TRBV5-5 to TRBJ1-5; TRBD1 might be the D (6 bases). V lost 0 bases, J lost 7 bases, and 11 bases lay in between. Germline lookup yields CDR1 SGHKS and CDR2 YYEKEE (reference sequence). CDR3 length: 14 residues. The CDR3 reads CASSLGQARQPQHF. CDR3 bases: TGTGCCAGCAGCTTGGGACAGGCGAGACAGCCCCAGCATTTT.

This chain joins TRBV20-1 and TRBJ2-7; unclear D gene. V shed 6 bases and J shed 1 base, with 19 bases lying between them. Germline lookup yields CDR1 DFQATT and CDR2 SNEGSKA (reference sequence). The CDR3 consists of 15 residues. The CDR3 DNA is TGCAGTGCCAACAAAGCAGCCCTAGAATCCTACGAGCAGTACTTC. Translation gives CSANKAALESYEQYF.

This clonotype was seen at least ten times. This chain links TRBV10-3 with TRBJ2-7, with D perhaps assigned TRBD1 or TRBD2 (5 bases each). The CDR3 extends over 13 amino acids. Germline CDR1 and CDR2: ENHRY and SYGVKD. Deletions cut 3 bases from V and 4 bases from J, with 10 bases between. The CDR3 sequence is CAISEGDGYEQYF. The CDR3 bases are TGTGCCATCAGTGAAGGGGACGGATACGAGCAGTACTTC.

The chain uses TRBV12-3 or TRBV12-4 and TRBJ1-1; D uncertain. V dropped 4 bases and J dropped 4 bases, with 16 bases sitting between them. The CDR3 has 15 amino acids. The CDR3 here is CASSYSRGASTEAFF. The CDR3 bases are TGTGCCAGCAGTTACTCGCGGGGAGCGAGCACTGAAGCTTTCTTT.

This chain joins TRBV9 and TRBJ2-7; 11 nucleotides match TRBD2. J gave up 0 bases and V 0 bases, and 5 bases lay outside the gene matches. The CDR3 contains 17 residues. Germline CDR1 and CDR2: SGDLS and YYNGEE. CDR3 nucleotide sequence: TGTGCCAGCAGCGTAGGACTAGCGGGACGGAGCTCCTACGAGCAGTACTTC. Translating it yields CASSVGLAGRSSYEQYF.

This clonotype showed up many times. This chain joins TRBV20-1 and TRBJ2-7, with 12 bases lining up with TRBD2. CDR1 is DFQATT, CDR2 SNEGSKA, per germline (reference sequence). The CDR3 is 15 amino acids. Trimming removed 4 bases from V and 2 bases from J; junction bases left unmatched: 6. CDR3 region: CSATGLAGRTYEQYF. The CDR3 DNA sequence: TGCAGTGCTACTGGACTAGCGGGACGAACCTACGAGCAGTACTTC.

The CDR3, as DNA: TGTGCCAGCAGCCAGGGGGTGACAAACACCGGGGAGCTGTTTTTT. Amino acids: CASSQGVTNTGELFF. This rearrangement joins TRBV9 to TRBJ2-2; TRBD1 agrees at 7 bases. The V gene's germline CDR1 is SGDLS and CDR2 YYNGEE. The CDR3 covers 15 residues. The trim removed 4 bases at V and 2 bases at J, leaving 5 bases unmatched.

As concerns this clonotype: A much larger clone is a single base away; this may be a read error. This rearrangement joins TRBV2 to TRBJ1-4; the match to TRBD1 covers 7 bases. The CDR3 is 15 residues long. Germline CDR1 reads SNHLY; CDR2 reads FYNNEI. CDR3: CASSDPWTGGEKLSF. The CDR3, as DNA: TGTGCCAGCAGTGATCCCTGGACAGGAGGTGAAAAACTGTCTTTT.

Only a few counts were recorded for this clonotype. The V and J genes are TRBV7-2 and TRBJ2-7; TRBD1 matches 8 bases. This CDR3 has 14 amino acids. Germline V lookup: CDR1 SGHTA, CDR2 FQGNSA. Trimming at V came to 5 bases and at J to 3 bases, leaving 6 bases not matched to a gene. CDR3 residues: CASSHADRGYEQYF. The DNA of the CDR3 is TGTGCCAGCAGCCACGCCGACAGGGGCTACGAGCAGTACTTC.

This clonotype was picked up a small number of times. The rearrangement uses TRBV7-2 and TRBJ1-1, with D possibly being TRBD1 (6 bases). This CDR3 region has 15 residues. V gave up 5 bases and J gave up 2 bases, with 15 bases separating them. Per germline, CDR1 SGHTA and CDR2 FQGNSA. The CDR3 sequence: CASSPGDRFNTEAFF. CDR3 bases: TGTGCCAGCAGCCCCGGTGACAGGTTCAACACTGAAGCTTTCTTT.

In its sample, this clonotype was seen many times. The chain couples TRBV15 to TRBJ2-5; 10 bases line up with TRBD1. Germline V lookup: CDR1 LNHNV, CDR2 YYDKDF (reference sequence). Trimming at V came to 7 bases and at J to 2 bases, leaving 4 bases not matched to a gene. This CDR3 is 14 amino acids long. CDR3 DNA sequence: TGTGCCACCAACTCGGACAGGGGGCAAGAGACCCAGTACTTC. It yields the protein CATNSDRGQETQYF.

To note about this clonotype: A much more abundant neighbour one base away suggests this may be a read error. The V call is TRBV20-1, the J call TRBJ1-6; D gene ambiguous. This CDR3 comprises 14 residues. CDR1 is DFQATT, CDR2 SNEGSKA, per germline (reference sequence). The V and J ends lost 3 bases and 10 bases respectively, with 16 bases between them. The CDR3 protein is CSASERQVRSPLHF. Here the CDR3 DNA reads TGCAGTGCTAGCGAACGTCAGGTTCGCTCACCCCTCCACTTT.

Ten or more counts support this clonotype. J is TRBJ2-7 and V is TRBV2, with TRBD1 matching over 8 bases. Germline V gene lookup returns CDR1 SNHLY and CDR2 FYNNEI. This CDR3 has 12 amino acids. Trimming took 8 bases from V and 6 from J; bases not matched to a gene: 6. CDR3 protein: CASGRGQSEQYF. CDR3 nucleotide sequence: TGTGCCAGCGGCAGGGGGCAATCCGAGCAGTACTTC.

The V call is TRBV7-2, the J call TRBJ2-3, with TRBD1 matching over 7 bases. CDR1 and CDR2 (germline): SGHTA, FQGNSA. J gave up 0 bases and V 3 bases, and 6 bases lay outside the gene matches. The CDR3 runs 16 residues. This chain's CDR3 is CASSFVGTASTDTQYF. CDR3 in DNA: TGTGCCAGCAGCTTTGTAGGGACAGCTAGCACAGATACGCAGTATTTT.

This clonotype has just one count. The chain is built from TRBV7-6 and TRBJ2-5, with D perhaps TRBD2 (5 bases). Trimming left V 5 bases short and J 1 base short, with 11 bases between. CDR3 length: 14 amino acids. Germline-derived CDR1 and CDR2 are SGHVS and FNYEAQ. The CDR3 coding sequence is TGTGCCAGCAGCCATCACGAGGGCCAAGAGACCCAGTACTTC. It encodes CASSHHEGQETQYF.

In this sample, this clonotype turned up a few times. The V call is TRBV5-1, the J call TRBJ2-7; TRBD1 matches at 9 bases. Germline V gene sequence: CDR1 SGHRS, CDR2 YFSETQ. Trimming removed 0 bases from V and 6 bases from J; junction bases left unmatched: 16. The CDR3 extends over 18 amino acids. The CDR3 loop is CASSLGSRDRAFPSEQYF. The DNA for the CDR3 is TGCGCCAGCAGCTTGGGCAGCCGGGACAGGGCGTTTCCGAGCGAGCAGTACTTC.

The V call is TRBV6-5, the J call TRBJ2-5, with D possibly TRBD2 on 6 matching bases. CDR1 is MNHEY and CDR2 is SVGAGI in the germline V gene. With 5 bases removed from V and 5 bases from J, the gap between germline ends came to 18 bases. This CDR3 spans 15 amino acids. The CDR3 sequence: CASSEWTILSETQYF. The CDR3, as DNA: TGTGCCAGCAGTGAATGGACTATCTTATCCGAGACCCAGTACTTC.